This T cell receptor (beta chain) derives from a study of patients and donors after allogeneic stem cell transplantation. The CDR3 consists of 16 residues. V trimming: 3 bases; J trimming: 1 base; junction bases outside the gene matches: 3. Germline loops: CDR1 MGHRA, CDR2 YSYEKL. This clonotype was detected a few times. TCRdb re-called the RT-PCR reads with MiXCR, one entry per CDR3 protein. The repertoire has 800,000 to 1,000,000 distinct CDR3 sequences, more than 15% of them found once; the top ten carry roughly 6%. The specimen was blood, either unsorted or a sorted T cell fraction (not recorded which). This clonotype originated in a human donor who was either an allogeneic HSCT recipient or a stem cell or donor lymphocyte infusion donor (not recorded which). It is not recorded whose cells these are; they may come from a transplant donor. The chain uses TRBV4-1 and TRBJ2-2, with 9 bases that match TRBD2. The CDR3 nucleotides are TGCGCCAGCAGCCAGACTAGCGGACGGAACACCGGGGAGCTGTTTTTT. Amino acids: CASSQTSGRNTGELFF.